Presented here are 28 T cell receptor beta chains from one specimen sequenced in a study of blood T cell repertoires in COVID-19 (dated by TCRdb to about 2020). Libraries were built with the immunoSEQ multiplex PCR assay. Here the immuneACCESS table is served through TCRdb, limited to in-frame sequences with V and J called. Missing clones are a known gap in these copies; in checked studies unresolved V genes cover under half, and the rest lacks a known reason. Recorded for this sample are tens of thousands of clones; 65% to 85% of them occurred a single time. 28% of the sample belongs to the ten largest clones. The sequenced sample was peripheral blood. The source is a human donor in a cohort sampled during active COVID-19.

CDR3 protein: CASSLSPGQMETQYF. The CDR3 DNA reads as TGTGCCAGCAGTTTATCCCCCGGACAGATGGAGACCCAGTACTTC. This chain links TRBV27 with TRBJ2-5; possible D gene TRBD1, 6 bases. Germline loops: CDR1 MNHEY, CDR2 SMNVEV (reference sequence). The V end lost 0 bases, the J end lost 5 bases, and 13 bases lay between the germline ends. The CDR3 has 15 amino acids.

This clone occurred once. The chain is built from TRBV5-4 and TRBJ2-1; TRBD2 matches 7 bases. Germline CDR1 is SGHNT and CDR2 is YYREEE (reference sequence). Trimming at V came to 3 bases and at J to 2 bases, leaving 11 bases not matched to a gene. The length of the CDR3 is 17 residues. The CDR3 DNA reads as TGTGCCAGCAGCTCGGGGGGAGGGACTGCCGCCTACAATGAGCAGTTCTTC. It codes for CASSSGGGTAAYNEQFF.

This chain joins TRBV7-8 and TRBJ1-6, with TRBD1 matching 7 bases. The germline gives CDR1 SGHVS, CDR2 FQNEAQ. After removal of 3 bases from V and 5 bases from J, the junction contained 4 bases not matched to a gene. The CDR3 consists of 15 residues. The CDR3 DNA reads as TGTGCCAGCAGCTTTGACAGGGACCATAATTCACCCCTCCACTTT. Translating it yields CASSFDRDHNSPLHF.

The chain uses TRBV6-5 and TRBJ2-7, with D perhaps TRBD2 (6 bases). The V gene's germline CDR1 is MNHEY and CDR2 SVGAGI. The CDR3 covers 13 residues. Trimming shortened V by 6 bases and J by 0 bases, and 9 bases separated the two germline ends. DNA of the CDR3: TGTGCCAGCAGGGGGACTGACTCCTACGAGCAGTACTTC. It codes for CASRGTDSYEQYF.

This clone was recorded only once. V and J are TRBV6-1 and TRBJ2-1, with a tentative D call TRBD1 (5 bases). The CDR3 spans 15 residues. V lost 1 base, J lost 6 bases, and 13 bases lay in between. Germline CDR1 MNHNS, CDR2 SASEGT. The CDR3, as DNA: TGTGCCAGCAGTGAAGGGGGCAGGGATGGCAATGAGCAGTTCTTC. This sequence encodes CASSEGGRDGNEQFF.

The table lists this clone with many counts. This chain joins TRBV7-3 and TRBJ2-7, with D possibly matching TRBD2 (7 bases). The CDR3 totals 15 residues. The ends were cut back, 6 bases at V and 4 bases at J, with 19 bases in the middle. Germline CDR1 reads SGHTA; CDR2 reads FQGTGA. In nucleotides, the CDR3 is TGTGCCAGCAGTTTTAGGCCGGGGGGCATATACGAGCAGTACTTC. Translating it yields CASSFRPGGIYEQYF.

This rearrangement joins TRBV18 to TRBJ1-1, with D possibly being TRBD1 (6 bases). CDR1 and CDR2 from the germline V gene are KGHSH and LQKENI. The length of the CDR3 is 12 residues. The V gene lost 8 bases and the J gene lost 8 bases, with 15 bases spanning the gap. The CDR3 DNA sequence: TGTGCCAGCACAGGACAGCCACCCGAAGCTTTCTTT. It is translated as CASTGQPPEAFF.

This clone was seen only a few times. The chain couples TRBV4-3 to TRBJ1-2, with a tentative D call TRBD1 (5 bases). The CDR3 is made up of 17 amino acids. CDR1 and CDR2 (germline): LGHNA, YSLEER. Trimming took off 0 bases at V and 7 bases at J, with 21 bases between the two ends. The CDR3 reads CASSQEEQAALFGGYTF. CDR3 sequence (DNA): TGCGCCAGCAGCCAAGAGGAACAGGCCGCCCTTTTCGGTGGCTACACCTTC.

The rearrangement joins TRBV5-4 to TRBJ2-7, with D possibly matching TRBD2 (6 bases). Germline values: CDR1 SGHNT, CDR2 YYREEE (reference sequence). This CDR3 is 14 amino acids long. Trimming took 0 bases from V and 6 from J, leaving 13 bases between them. The CDR3 DNA follows: TGTGCCAGCAGCTTGGCCGGGACTGGTCTCGAGCAGTACTTC. Translated, it gives CASSLAGTGLEQYF. The full variable domain, with the rest looked up from reference TRBV5-4 and TRBJ2-7, is ETGVTQSPTHLIKTRGQQVTLRCSSQSGHNTVSWYQQALGQGPQFIFQYYREEENGRGNFPPRFSGLQFPNYSSELNVNALELDDSALYLCASSLAGTGLEQYFGPGTRLTVT.

The rearrangement joins TRBV5-5 to TRBJ1-1, with 7 positions matching TRBD1. Germline V gives CDR1 SGHKS, CDR2 YYEKEE (reference sequence). This CDR3 comprises 13 residues. Unmatched junction bases numbered 4, after V lost 4 bases and J lost 4 bases. The CDR3 DNA follows: TGTGCCAGCAGCCACGGGACAGTCACTGAAGCTTTCTTT. It is translated as CASSHGTVTEAFF. The variable domain in full, completed from reference TRBV5-5 and TRBJ1-1, reads DAGVTQSPTHLIKTRGQQVTLRCSPISGHKSVSWYQQVLGQGPQFIFQYYEKEERGRGNFPDRFSARQFPNYSSELNVNALLLGDSALYLCASSHGTVTEAFFGQGTRLTVV.

The chain couples TRBV19 to TRBJ2-1; D is possibly TRBD1 (6 bases). This CDR3 is 16 amino acids long. Germline lookup yields CDR1 LNHDA and CDR2 SQIVND (reference sequence). The ends were cut back, 7 bases at V and 0 bases at J, with 16 bases in the middle. The CDR3 bases are TGTGCCAGTATTTCAACCGGACAGAACTCCTACAATGAGCAGTTCTTC. Translating it yields CASISTGQNSYNEQFF.

V is TRBV10-3 and J is TRBJ2-7; 7 nucleotides line up with TRBD2. This CDR3 has 15 amino acids. The trim removed 4 bases at V and 5 bases at J, leaving 11 bases unmatched. Germline CDR1 and CDR2: ENHRY and SYGVKD. In DNA form, the CDR3 reads TGTGCCATCAGTGCCTACGGGGGGTCCGGGAACGAGCAGTACTTC. It specifies CAISAYGGSGNEQYF.

The chain carries TRBV11-2 and TRBJ1-4; 9 bases map to TRBD1. The germline gives CDR1 SGHAT, CDR2 FQNNGV. The length of the CDR3 is 10 residues. Trimming cost V 8 bases and J 14 bases; bases outside gene matches: 3. CDR3 in amino acids: CASSGTGLFF. CDR3 in DNA: TGTGCCAGCTCCGGGACAGGGCTGTTTTTT.

The J gene is TRBJ2-3, the V gene TRBV5-4, with D possibly matching TRBD2 (7 bases). The V and J ends lost 6 bases and 9 bases respectively, with 23 bases between them. Germline V gene lookup returns CDR1 SGHNT and CDR2 YYREEE (reference sequence). This CDR3 has 15 amino acids. The CDR3 nucleotides read TGTGCCAGCACCCGAAGGGGGGGTCAAAGTGAAACGCAGTATTTT. This gives the protein CASTRRGGQSETQYF.

This clone appeared a single time. V gene TRBV10-3 combines with J gene TRBJ1-3, with 8 bases that match TRBD1. The V segment lost 2 bases and the J segment 3 bases; nucleotides outside the gene matches: 9. The CDR3 extends over 17 amino acids. Per germline, CDR1 ENHRY and CDR2 SYGVKD. The CDR3: CAISERVGQGRGNTIYF. DNA for the CDR3: TGTGCCATCAGTGAGAGGGTCGGACAGGGACGTGGAAACACCATATATTTT.

The CDR3, as DNA: TGTGCCAGCAGCGTCAGCTCCACTCCAGGGGCCTACGAGCAGTACTTC. This sequence encodes CASSVSSTPGAYEQYF. The V gene is TRBV9, the J gene TRBJ2-7; TRBD1 is a possible D gene (6 bases). Between the trimmed V and J ends, which lost 2 bases and 2 bases, there was a span of 17 bases. This CDR3 spans 16 amino acids. Germline V gene data show CDR1 as SGDLS and CDR2 as YYNGEE.

The chain links TRBV4-2 to TRBJ2-3; D is undetermined. Germline V gene lookup returns CDR1 LGHNA and CDR2 YNFKEQ. This CDR3 contains 17 residues. Trimming took 0 bases from V and 4 from J, leaving 17 bases between them. The CDR3 DNA reads TGTGCCAGCAGCCAAGATTATCCGGCGGCTATGGCAGATACGCAGTATTTT. It translates to CASSQDYPAAMADTQYF.

This clone has a handful of counts. The chain recombines TRBV10-3 with TRBJ1-1; 9 positions agree with TRBD1. The CDR3 is 13 amino acids. Germline-derived CDR1 and CDR2 are ENHRY and SYGVKD. With 6 bases clipped from V and 8 bases from J, the junction kept 7 bases outside the gene matches. CDR3 in DNA: TGTGCCATCAGCACCCGGGACAGGGCCGAAGCTTTCTTT. This sequence encodes CAISTRDRAEAFF.

This sequence joins TRBV27 and TRBJ1-4; tentatively, D is TRBD1 (5 bases). V lost 8 bases and J 3 bases, leaving 16 bases between the germline ends. The CDR3 consists of 15 residues. Germline values: CDR1 MNHEY, CDR2 SMNVEV (reference sequence). In nucleotides, the CDR3 is TGTGCCAGCCGCGGTCTCGGGGGTCCTAATGAAAAACTGTTTTTT. Its protein product is CASRGLGGPNEKLFF.

The rearrangement uses TRBV9 and TRBJ1-4; D is undetermined. The CDR3 has 14 amino acids. Germline V gene sequence: CDR1 SGDLS, CDR2 YYNGEE. Trimming took off 1 base at V and 5 bases at J, with 9 bases between the two ends. CDR3 protein: CASSVSPSNEKLFF. DNA for the CDR3: TGTGCCAGCAGCGTATCCCCTTCCAATGAAAAACTGTTTTTT.

The chain uses TRBV11-2 and TRBJ2-7; a possible D gene is TRBD2 (6 bases). The ends were cut back, 5 bases at V and 0 bases at J, with 14 bases in the middle. This CDR3 spans 15 amino acids. CDR1 and CDR2 (germline): SGHAT, FQNNGV. The CDR3: CASSDSGFFSYEQYF. CDR3 in DNA: TGTGCCAGCAGCGATAGCGGATTCTTCTCCTACGAGCAGTACTTC.

The J gene is TRBJ2-3, the V gene TRBV7-9, with D maybe TRBD1 (5 bases). Per the germline V gene, CDR1 is SEHNR and CDR2 is FQNEAQ (reference sequence). This CDR3 is 15 amino acids long. Trimming took off 1 base at V and 6 bases at J, with 14 bases between the two ends. This CDR3 reads CASSLVAGPRDTQYF. CDR3 in DNA: TGTGCCAGCAGCTTAGTGGCAGGGCCGAGGGATACGCAGTATTTT.

J is TRBJ2-6 and V is TRBV12-3 or TRBV12-4; no reliable D call. V lost 2 bases and J lost 10, with 6 bases in between. This CDR3 region has 12 residues. CDR3 nucleotides: TGTGCCAGCAGTTTAAAACGGAACGTCCTGACTTTC. Translated, it gives CASSLKRNVLTF.

This rearrangement joins TRBV4-2 to TRBJ2-3; 8 bases are a match to TRBD2. Per germline, CDR1 LGHNA and CDR2 YNFKEQ. V lost 0 bases and J lost 8; bases outside the gene matches: 4. CDR3 length equals 14 residues. The CDR3 protein is CASSQDIREGTQYF. In DNA, the CDR3 is TGTGCCAGCAGCCAAGACATCCGGGAGGGTACGCAGTATTTT.

The chain recombines TRBV5-1 with TRBJ1-2; D is possibly TRBD1 (5 bases). The germline V and J ends were trimmed by 1 base and 8 bases, with 15 bases remaining between them. Germline V CDR1 and CDR2: SGHRS, YFSETQ. The CDR3 has 14 amino acids. CDR3 in amino acids: CASSLSRARSGYTF. The CDR3 DNA sequence: TGCGCCAGCAGCTTGTCCAGGGCCCGGTCCGGCTACACCTTC.

The rearrangement uses TRBV9 and TRBJ2-2, with TRBD1 matching over 8 bases. The germline gives CDR1 SGDLS, CDR2 YYNGEE. The J segment lost 6 bases and the V segment lost 4 bases, leaving 5 bases of the junction unmatched. The CDR3 covers 14 residues. CDR3 nucleotide sequence: TGTGCCAGCAGCTCCACAGGGGGATCCGGGGAGCTGTTTTTT. This codes for CASSSTGGSGELFF.

This chain links TRBV3-1 (or the pseudogene TRBV3-2) with TRBJ1-1; no definite D call. The CDR3 consists of 13 residues. CDR1 LGHDT and CDR2 YNNKEL come from the germline V gene (reference sequence). V was trimmed by 6 bases and J by 3 bases, leaving 11 bases between them. The CDR3 sequence: CASSPELYTEAFF. Here the CDR3 DNA reads TGTGCCAGCAGTCCCGAGCTGTACACTGAAGCTTTCTTT.

The rearrangement links TRBV5-4 to TRBJ1-3, with 8 bases matching TRBD1. The length of the CDR3 is 15 residues. The germline V gene encodes CDR1 SGHNT and CDR2 YYREEE (reference sequence). J was trimmed by 4 bases and V by 3 bases; bases with no gene match: 6. CDR3 sequence (DNA): TGTGCCAGCAGCTGGGGGACAGGCTCCGGAAACACCATATATTTT. Translated, it gives CASSWGTGSGNTIYF.